This T cell receptor beta chain was identified in a study of regulatory T cells in long-lasting Graves disease. CDR3-region Arm-PCR and iRepertoire HTBI primers produced the TCR beta libraries. In the original processing: Samples revealed 50 to 70 TRBV and 14 TRBJ segments. MiXCR, applied by TCRdb to the multiplex PCR reads, yields one record per CDR3 protein. The V and J calls reflect TCRdb's pipeline rather than the authors' work. The sample has more than 400,000 distinct CDR3 sequences, roughly 15% seen once. Sample time point: newly diagnosed GD, antithyroid drugs for less than 3 months. With RNA extracted from PBMCs as input, the TCR library was made. The germline V gene has CDR1 SGHRS and CDR2 YFSETQ. The CDR3 totals 17 residues. Trimming cost V 0 bases and J 5 bases; bases outside gene matches: 10. This sample was also put to use in a study of T cells in Graves' hyperthyroidism and ophthalmopathy.

This TCR came from a woman younger than 45 with Graves disease. The sequences come from peripheral blood mononuclear cells (PBMCs), collected at new diagnosis, from a patient treated with antithyroid drugs. The chain links TRBV5-1 to TRBJ2-3; 9 nucleotides agree with TRBD2. The chain's CDR3 is CASSLAAGGQGLDTQYF. DNA of the CDR3: TGCGCCAGCAGCTTGGCAGCGGGAGGTCAAGGCTTAGATACGCAGTATTTT.